This TCR beta chain was observed in a study of blood T cell repertoires in COVID-19. This table comes from immunoSEQ multiplex PCR, and its TCRdb copy is limited to in-frame clones, with some not included. This sample yields around 78,000 clones, of which around nine tenths are seen a single time; roughly 6% belongs to the top ten. On this clone itself: An end of the junction differs from the germline gene, which may be a read error.

Germline V gene data show CDR1 as SGHDT and CDR2 as YYEEEE. The length of the CDR3 is 16 residues. This chain connects TRBV5-6 to TRBJ2-2; 12 nucleotides agree with TRBD1. The clonotype was recovered from a man aged 45 to 65 with active COVID-19. Sequencing input: peripheral blood. CDR3 DNA sequence: TGTGCCAGCAGCGCGCGGGACAGGGGGCGAGGCGGGGCGCTGTTTTTT. It specifies CASSARDRGRGGALFF.